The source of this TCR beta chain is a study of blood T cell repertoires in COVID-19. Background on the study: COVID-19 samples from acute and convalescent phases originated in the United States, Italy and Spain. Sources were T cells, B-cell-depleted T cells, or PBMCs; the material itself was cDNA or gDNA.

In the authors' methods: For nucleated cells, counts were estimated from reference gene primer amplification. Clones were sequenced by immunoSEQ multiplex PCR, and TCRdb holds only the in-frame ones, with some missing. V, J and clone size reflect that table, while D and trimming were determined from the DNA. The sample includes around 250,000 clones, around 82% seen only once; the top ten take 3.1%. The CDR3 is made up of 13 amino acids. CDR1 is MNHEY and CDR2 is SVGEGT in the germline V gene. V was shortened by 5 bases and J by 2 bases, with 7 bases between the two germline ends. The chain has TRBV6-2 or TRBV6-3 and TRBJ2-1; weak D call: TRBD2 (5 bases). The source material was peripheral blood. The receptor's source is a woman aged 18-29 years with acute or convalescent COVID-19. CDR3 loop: CASSHGAYNEQFF. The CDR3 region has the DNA TGTGCCAGCAGTCACGGGGCCTACAATGAGCAGTTCTTC.